The clone carrying this T cell receptor beta chain was observed at least ten times. This sample stems from a study of early T cells in non-severe SARS-CoV-2 infection. Background on the study: Chains stayed unpaired after sequencing of bulk RNA from unsorted whole blood.

A single record per CDR3 protein comes from TCRdb applying MiXCR to the 5' RACE reads. Of approximately 97,000 distinct CDR3 sequences listed, 8% to 13% were seen once; the top ten hold just over 4.5%. The CDR3 covers 16 residues. The V and J ends lost 0 bases and 0 bases respectively, with 11 bases between them. Germline V lookup: CDR1 SGHAT, CDR2 FQNNGV. The chain employs TRBV11-2 and TRBJ2-5, with D possibly TRBD2 on 6 matching bases. The material was whole blood, obtained at baseline. The receptor was isolated from an adult who was a healthcare worker with PCR-confirmed SARS-CoV-2 infection or an uninfected control (not recorded which). CDR3 sequence (DNA): TGTGCCAGCAGCTTAGAGTTGGCGGGATACCAAGAGACCCAGTACTTC. Translating it yields CASSLELAGYQETQYF. Filled out from reference TRBV11-2 and TRBJ2-5, the complete variable domain reads EAGVAQSPRYKIIEKRQSVAFWCNPISGHATLYWYQQILGQGPKLLIQFQNNGVVDDSQLPKDRFSAERLKGVDSTLKIQPAKLEDSAVYLCASSLELAGYQETQYFGPGTRLLVL.